The rows below give T cell receptor beta chains drawn from one sample of a study of shared clonotypes between healthy human individuals. Clones were sequenced by immunoSEQ multiplex PCR, and TCRdb holds only the in-frame ones, with some missing. The data show about 2.5 million clones, just under 95% seen once. Specimen: naive CD4+ T cells from PBMCs. The receptor source for this set is a man between 18 and 35 years old in good health. Some clones in this sample may be carry-over from other donors' samples. CDR3s include the opening cysteine and the closing phenylalanine or tryptophan.

14 TRBV19 CASTRAHPTDTQYF
14 TRBV6-6 CASKPWDSNQPQHF
13 TRBV28 CASSPYEGPGYTF
17 TRBV9 CASSRSGTSGSWETQYF
14 TRBV28 CASTNPRTAYEQYF
14 TRBV5-1 CASSPGSSYNEQFF
13 TRBV19 CASTGRGSHEQYF
14 TRBV6-1 CASRTTGFRYEQYF
15 TRBV7-2 CASSPTFRTGNGYTF
13 TRBV25-1 CASSEQLQETQYF
15 TRBV9 CASSVGQEEVWEQYF
17 TRBV9 CASSVAGVRGFADTQYF
12 TRBV10-2 CASLSLAFEQYF
14 TRBV5-6 CASSLEYRSYEQYF
14 TRBV5-1 CASAPLSTNEKLFF
13 TRBV5-4 CASSRTNQETQYF
13 TRBV7-3 CASSLDFFETQYF
17 TRBV19 CASKIGSGLAEYNEQFF
15 TRBV5-1 CASSLVFQGNYGYTF
15 TRBV5-8 CASSLGVGQWLGYTF
16 TRBV6-5 CASSYSRTTVSYEQYF
17 TRBV29-1 CSVEVRPVSYSYNEQFF
13 TRBV18 CASTSGSSDEQFF